This T cell receptor beta chain appears in the sequencing data of a study of blood T cells in healthy people across ages. A J-beta primer mix and a sample-barcoded 5' primer were used in a second PCR of about 7 to 11 cycles. MiXCR was run by TCRdb on the 5' RACE reads, yielding one entry per CDR3 protein. The profile shows roughly 1.5 million distinct CDR3 sequences, approximately 42% of them singletons. The CDR3 is made up of 14 amino acids. Trimming took 5 bases from V and 8 from J, leaving 16 bases between them. Germline assignment: CDR1 MNHEY and CDR2 SVGAGI. This clonotype was sampled from a woman between 18 and 30 years old in good health. Sequenced input: blood. The chain links TRBV6-5 to TRBJ2-1; D is ambiguous. The CDR3 reads CASSDVSISDEQFF. The CDR3 region has the DNA TGTGCCAGCAGTGACGTTAGCATATCCGATGAGCAGTTCTTC.